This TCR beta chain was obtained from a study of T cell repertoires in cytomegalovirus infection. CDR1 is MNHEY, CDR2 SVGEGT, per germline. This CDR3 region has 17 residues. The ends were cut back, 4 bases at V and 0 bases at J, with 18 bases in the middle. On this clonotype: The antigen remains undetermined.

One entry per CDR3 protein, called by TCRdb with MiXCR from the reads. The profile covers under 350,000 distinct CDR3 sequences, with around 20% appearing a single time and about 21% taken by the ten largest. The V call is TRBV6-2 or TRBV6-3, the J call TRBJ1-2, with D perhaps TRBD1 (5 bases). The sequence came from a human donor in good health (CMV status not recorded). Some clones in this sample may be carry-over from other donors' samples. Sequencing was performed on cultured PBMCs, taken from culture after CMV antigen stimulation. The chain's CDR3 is CASSSYSGRLANYGYTF. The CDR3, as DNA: TGTGCCAGCAGTTCCTATTCAGGGAGGTTGGCTAACTATGGCTACACCTTC.